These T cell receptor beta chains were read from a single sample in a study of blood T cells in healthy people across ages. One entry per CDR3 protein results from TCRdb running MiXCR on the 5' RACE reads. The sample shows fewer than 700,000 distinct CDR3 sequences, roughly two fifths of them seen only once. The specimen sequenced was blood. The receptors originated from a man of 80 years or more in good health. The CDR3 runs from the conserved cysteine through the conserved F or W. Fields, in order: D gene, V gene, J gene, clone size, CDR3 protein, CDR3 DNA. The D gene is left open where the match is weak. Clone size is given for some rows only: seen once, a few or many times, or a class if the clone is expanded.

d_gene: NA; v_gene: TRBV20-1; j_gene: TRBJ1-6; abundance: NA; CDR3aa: CSAPPGGTHNSPLHF; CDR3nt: TGCAGTGCTCCTCCGGGGGGGACCCATAATTCACCCCTCCACTTT
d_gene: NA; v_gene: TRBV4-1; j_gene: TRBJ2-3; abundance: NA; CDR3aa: CASSQDEGSLVTDTQYF; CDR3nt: TGCGCCAGCAGCCAAGATGAAGGGTCTTTAGTAACAGATACGCAGTATTTT
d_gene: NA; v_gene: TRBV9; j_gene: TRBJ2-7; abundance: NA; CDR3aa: CASSVGPGASEQYF; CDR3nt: TGTGCCAGCAGCGTAGGGCCCGGGGCAAGCGAGCAGTACTTC
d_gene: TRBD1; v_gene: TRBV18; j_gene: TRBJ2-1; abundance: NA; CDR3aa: CASSAGTGGGWSSYNEQFF; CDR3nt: TGTGCCAGCTCGGCCGGGACAGGGGGCGGTTGGAGCTCCTACAATGAGCAGTTCTTC
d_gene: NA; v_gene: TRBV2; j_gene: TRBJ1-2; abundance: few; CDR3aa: CASSTGPGYTF; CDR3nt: TGTGCCAGCAGTACAGGGCCTGGCTACACCTTC
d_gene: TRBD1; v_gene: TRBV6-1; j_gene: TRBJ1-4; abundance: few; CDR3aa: CASRKTGGSTNEKLFF; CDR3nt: TGTGCCAGCAGGAAGACAGGGGGATCAACTAATGAAAAACTGTTTTTT
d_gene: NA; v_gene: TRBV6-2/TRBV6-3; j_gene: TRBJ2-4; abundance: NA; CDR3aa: CAGSLTEGIAKNIQYF; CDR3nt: TGTGCCGGCAGTTTAACAGAGGGAATAGCCAAAAACATTCAGTACTTC
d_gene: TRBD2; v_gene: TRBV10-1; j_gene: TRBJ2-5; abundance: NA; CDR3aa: CASSGAGGQETQYF; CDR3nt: TGCGCCAGCAGTGGAGCGGGAGGCCAAGAGACCCAGTACTTC
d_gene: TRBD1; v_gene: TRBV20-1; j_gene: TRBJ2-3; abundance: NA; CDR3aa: CSARDRPSTDTQYF; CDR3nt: TGCAGTGCTAGGGACAGGCCGAGCACAGATACGCAGTATTTT
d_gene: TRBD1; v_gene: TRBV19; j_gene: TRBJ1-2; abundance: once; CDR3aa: CASSIRDREEYGYTF; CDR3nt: TGTGCCAGTAGTATTCGAGACAGGGAAGAGTATGGCTACACCTTC